This T cell receptor (beta chain) came from a study of blood T cells in healthy people across ages. General study findings and limits: Greater diversity and more naive CD4+ cells were seen in long-lived donors than in aged donors. Per million T cells, the diversity of TCR beta decreased roughly linearly as age advanced.

The CDR3 has 14 residues. The use of a sample-barcoded 5' primer and a J-beta primer mix characterized a second PCR of about 7 to 12 cycles. MiXCR was run by TCRdb on the 5' RACE reads, yielding one entry per CDR3 protein. Altogether about 1.8 million distinct CDR3 sequences are present, less than 50% being singletons, with the ten largest covering 2.1%. Note on this clonotype: As yet, its antigen is unknown.

This clonotype originated in a woman aged 35 to 49 in good health. The sequenced sample consisted of blood. The V gene is TRBV21-1, the J gene TRBJ1-2. TRBV21-1 is deemed a pseudogene. The CDR3 sequence is CASSKDPKNYGYTF. The CDR3 DNA follows: TGTGCCAGCAGCAAAGATCCCAAAAACTATGGCTACACCTTC.